This entry lists 24 T cell receptor beta chains sequenced from one sample in a study of T cells in Graves' hyperthyroidism and ophthalmopathy. Authors of the study amplified TCR beta CDR3 regions from RNA transcripts. An initial round of RT-PCR targeting the TCR CDR3 relied on the HTBI primer set. From the multiplex PCR reads, TCRdb called clonotypes with MiXCR, one entry per CDR3 protein. The sample lists 350,000 to 400,000 distinct CDR3 sequences, approximately 19% seen once, with 3.7% in the top ten. The sample was blood. The receptors originated from a young woman with Graves' hyperthyroidism.

This clonotype was seen ten or more times. The CDR3 reads CSARDSSRAGTEQYF. The DNA of the CDR3 is TGCAGTGCTAGAGATTCGTCACGGGCGGGGACCGAGCAGTACTTC. The chain couples TRBV20-1 to TRBJ2-7; possibly TRBD2 for D (6 bases). CDR1 DFQATT and CDR2 SNEGSKA come from the germline V gene (reference sequence). V gave up 0 bases and J gave up 6 bases, with 18 bases separating them. CDR3 length equals 15 residues.

The chain links TRBV5-6 to TRBJ2-2, with 8 nucleotides matching TRBD1. Unmatched junction bases numbered 9, after V lost 4 bases and J lost 1 base. The CDR3 length is 17 residues. The germline V gene has CDR1 SGHDT and CDR2 YYEEEE. CDR3 DNA: TGTGCCAGCAGCGCGACTACCGGGACAGGGAACACCGGGGAGCTGTTTTTT. It yields the protein CASSATTGTGNTGELFF.

The sample holds many counts of this clonotype. V gene TRBV6-1 combines with J gene TRBJ1-1; 9 bases line up with TRBD1. CDR1 and CDR2 (germline): MNHNS, SASEGT. The CDR3 sequence is 15 residues long. V shed 2 bases and J 4 bases; nucleotides not matched to a gene: 5. The CDR3 is CASSENRGRVTEAFF. The CDR3 nucleotides are TGTGCCAGCAGTGAAAACAGGGGGCGCGTCACTGAAGCTTTCTTT.

This clonotype was observed at least ten times. V is TRBV6-1 and J is TRBJ1-3; D possibly corresponds to TRBD1 (6 bases). The V and J ends lost 0 bases and 0 bases respectively, with 12 bases between them. CDR3 length: 17 residues. Germline V gene data show CDR1 as MNHNS and CDR2 as SASEGT. The CDR3 sequence: CASSEAFGQSSGNTIYF. CDR3 coding DNA: TGTGCCAGCAGTGAAGCGTTTGGACAGAGCTCTGGAAACACCATATATTTT.

This clonotype was observed many times. This chain uses TRBV5-6 with TRBJ1-2; D call uncertain. The CDR3 has 15 amino acids. Germline V gives CDR1 SGHDT, CDR2 YYEEEE. V shed 4 bases and J shed 3 bases, with 16 bases lying between them. CDR3 DNA sequence: TGTGCCAGCAGCCCTGCTGGTTGGCTGGACTATGGCTACACCTTC. This gives the protein CASSPAGWLDYGYTF.

This clonotype was recorded many times. The chain combines TRBV28 with TRBJ2-7; maybe TRBD2 (6 bases). Germline V gene sequence: CDR1 MDHEN, CDR2 SYDVKM. Trimming took off 5 bases at V and 1 base at J, with 15 bases between the two ends. This CDR3 has 15 amino acids. For the CDR3, the DNA is TGTGCCAGCAGTCTTAGCGGCGAGCTATCCTACGAGCAGTACTTC. Amino acid sequence: CASSLSGELSYEQYF. Full variable domain (remainder filled in from reference TRBV28 and TRBJ2-7): DVKVTQSSRYLVKRTGEKVFLECVQDMDHENMFWYRQDPGLGLRLIYFSYDVKMKEKGDIPEGYSVSREKKERFSLILESASTNQTSMYLCASSLSGELSYEQYFGPGTRLTVT.

This chain joins TRBV18 and TRBJ2-7; no firm D call. The CDR3 totals 15 residues. Germline V gene data show CDR1 as KGHSH and CDR2 as LQKENI. V lost 8 bases and J lost 5, with 22 bases in between. The CDR3 nucleotides read TGTGCCAGCACCCTGACCGGAACTCTGGGTGACGAGCAGTACTTC. Translating gives CASTLTGTLGDEQYF.

The gene calls are TRBV6-1 and TRBJ2-3; 11 bases fit TRBD2. CDR1 and CDR2 from the germline V gene are MNHNS and SASEGT. This CDR3 has 15 residues. V lost 1 base and J lost 3; bases outside the gene matches: 0. The CDR3 DNA reads TGTGCCAGCAGTGAAGTAGCGGGGGGGACAGATACGCAGTATTTT. As protein: CASSEVAGGTDTQYF.

The chain uses TRBV19 and TRBJ1-6; D might be TRBD1 (6 bases). Trimming removed 5 bases from V and 0 bases from J, with 14 bases in between. The CDR3 runs 17 residues. CDR1 is LNHDA, CDR2 SQIVND, per germline (reference sequence). The DNA of the CDR3 is TGTGCCAGTAGTGGACGGACAGCAAGCTCCTATAATTCACCCCTCCACTTT. Protein: CASSGRTASSYNSPLHF.

This clonotype appeared a few times. V usage is TRBV2 and J usage is TRBJ1-6; the match to TRBD1 covers 7 bases. V trimming: 6 bases; J trimming: 5 bases; junction bases outside the gene matches: 7. Germline loops: CDR1 SNHLY, CDR2 FYNNEI. This CDR3 has 15 amino acids. The CDR3 DNA reads TGTGCCAGCAGCCTAGACAGGGTACATAATTCACCCCTCCACTTT. Its translation: CASSLDRVHNSPLHF.

Ten or more counts support this clonotype. The chain's CDR3 is CASREGPDTQYF. The CDR3 region has the DNA TGTGCCAGCAGGGAGGGTCCAGATACGCAGTATTTT. The chain combines TRBV12-3 or TRBV12-4 with TRBJ2-3; a weak D match, TRBD2 (6 bases). The V end lost 6 bases, the J end lost 4 bases, and 8 bases lay between the germline ends. This CDR3 spans 12 amino acids.

This clonotype appeared a single time. A read error may be the cause here, since a much bigger clone is one base away. V gene TRBV6-1 combines with J gene TRBJ1-5; D call uncertain. The CDR3 has 15 residues. Germline V CDR1 and CDR2: MNHNS, SASEGT. V was pared by 6 bases and J by 2 bases, with 14 bases between. The CDR3 DNA reads as TGTGCCAGCAGGGGGAGGACCGGACGCAATCAGCCCCAGCATTTT. Protein sequence: CASRGRTGRNQPQHF.

V is TRBV12-3 or TRBV12-4 and J is TRBJ1-2; tentatively, D is TRBD1 (5 bases). This CDR3 is 12 amino acids long. V was pared by 6 bases and J by 5 bases, with 10 bases between. The DNA of the CDR3 is TGTGCCAGCAGCAGGGTTTCTTATGGCTACACCTTC. Translation gives CASSRVSYGYTF.

This clonotype showed up many times. This sequence joins TRBV5-1 and TRBJ2-5, with 11 nucleotides matching TRBD2. V lost 4 bases to trimming and J lost 1 base; unmatched junction nucleotides: 6. Germline CDR1 reads SGHRS; CDR2 reads YFSETQ. CDR3 length: 16 residues. The CDR3 is CASSAGTSGPQETQYF. The CDR3 nucleotides are TGCGCCAGCAGCGCTGGGACTAGCGGACCCCAAGAGACCCAGTACTTC. The full variable domain, completed using reference TRBV5-1 and TRBJ2-5, is KAGVTQTPRYLIKTRGQQVTLSCSPISGHRSVSWYQQTPGQGLQFLFEYFSETQRNKGNFPGRFSGRQFSNSRSEMNVSTLELGDSALYLCASSAGTSGPQETQYFGPGTRLLVL.

This chain connects TRBV7-2 to TRBJ2-7, with TRBD2 identical over 12 bases. CDR1 and CDR2 (germline): SGHTA, FQGNSA. V shed 5 bases and J 2 bases; nucleotides not matched to a gene: 4. CDR3 length: 15 amino acids. CDR3 sequence (DNA): TGTGCCAGCAGCGGTCTAGCGGGGGGGACCTACGAGCAGTACTTC. It yields the protein CASSGLAGGTYEQYF.

This clonotype was counted many times. The gene calls are TRBV6-5 and TRBJ1-2, with 8 bases matching TRBD1. Germline V gene data show CDR1 as MNHEY and CDR2 as SVGAGI. The CDR3 consists of 16 residues. With 0 bases clipped from V and 7 bases from J, the junction kept 10 bases outside the gene matches. This CDR3 is CASSYSRRTGHSGYTF. CDR3 nucleotides: TGTGCCAGCAGTTACTCGAGGCGGACAGGGCACAGTGGCTACACCTTC.

In its sample, this clonotype was seen a few times. The rearrangement joins TRBV7-8 to TRBJ1-1; TRBD1 might be the D (5 bases). CDR1 and CDR2 (germline): SGHVS, FQNEAQ. The CDR3 covers 15 residues. The V end lost 2 bases, the J end lost 1 base, and 11 bases lay between the germline ends. The DNA for the CDR3 is TGTGCCAGCAGCTTATCCCCAGGGCGGAACACTGAAGCTTTCTTT. Encoded protein: CASSLSPGRNTEAFF.

This clonotype was picked up many times. The chain employs TRBV4-2 and TRBJ1-2; 11 positions agree with TRBD1. The V and J ends lost 4 bases and 1 base, in that order; junction bases with no gene match: 2. This CDR3 region has 15 residues. From germline, CDR1 is LGHNA and CDR2 YNFKEQ. This CDR3 reads CASSPGTGGNYGYTF. In DNA, the CDR3 is TGTGCCAGCAGCCCGGGGACAGGGGGTAACTATGGCTACACCTTC.

This clonotype was counted ten times or more. The chain uses TRBV6-1 and TRBJ2-5, with 7 bases aligning to TRBD1. Germline V lookup: CDR1 MNHNS, CDR2 SASEGT. The CDR3 loop spans 14 amino acids. The J segment lost 3 bases and the V segment lost 7 bases, leaving 8 bases of the junction unmatched. As DNA, the CDR3 is TGTGCCAGCACTCCACCGGGACAGAAAGAGACCCAGTACTTC. Protein: CASTPPGQKETQYF.

This clonotype appeared once. The chain uses TRBV6-1 and TRBJ1-1; D possibly corresponds to TRBD1 (6 bases). V lost 6 bases and J 0 bases, leaving 14 bases between the germline ends. This CDR3 is built from 15 residues. Per the germline V gene, CDR1 is MNHNS and CDR2 is SASEGT. The CDR3 reads CASSHRVWVNTEAFF. In DNA, the CDR3 is TGTGCCAGCAGCCACAGGGTCTGGGTGAACACTGAAGCTTTCTTT.

As concerns this clonotype: A much bigger clone sits one base away, suggesting this may be a read error. This chain links TRBV29-1 with TRBJ1-1; unclear D gene. Germline CDR1 and CDR2: SQVTM and ANQGSEA. CDR3 length: 12 residues. The CDR3: CCVESNRAEAFF. In nucleotides, the CDR3 is TGCTGCGTTGAGTCCAACCGGGCTGAAGCTTTCTTT.

This clonotype has a count of ten or more. This sequence joins TRBV28 and TRBJ2-7, with TRBD1 matching 7 bases. From germline, CDR1 is MDHEN and CDR2 SYDVKM. The CDR3 sequence is 14 residues long. J was trimmed by 5 bases and V by 6 bases; bases with no gene match: 10. The CDR3 region is CASSYSRGFHEQYF. CDR3 nucleotide sequence: TGTGCCAGCAGCTATAGCAGGGGGTTCCACGAGCAGTACTTC.

Ten or more counts support this clonotype. This sequence joins TRBV7-8 and TRBJ1-3, with no clear D. Germline CDR1 and CDR2: SGHVS and FQNEAQ. The CDR3 covers 15 residues. Deletions cut 6 bases from V and 0 bases from J, with 12 bases between. The CDR3 DNA is TGTGCCAGCAGACCGACAATATTCTCTGGAAACACCATATATTTT. Its translation: CASRPTIFSGNTIYF.

At least ten counts were recorded for this clonotype. V gene TRBV30 combines with J gene TRBJ1-5, with D hard to call. Trimming shortened V by 1 base and J by 4 bases, and 8 bases separated the two germline ends. CDR1 GTSNPN and CDR2 SVGIG come from the germline V gene (reference sequence). The CDR3 is 13 residues long. The CDR3 spells CAWSADTNQPQHF. Here the CDR3 DNA reads TGTGCCTGGAGTGCAGACACAAATCAGCCCCAGCATTTT. Together with reference TRBV30 and TRBJ1-5, the CDR3 gives the full variable domain: SQTIHQWPATLVQPVGSPLSLECTVEGTSNPNLYWYRQAAGRGLQLLFYSVGIGQISSEVPQNLSASRPQDRQFILSSKKLLLSDSGFYLCAWSADTNQPQHFGDGTRLSIL.